This T cell receptor beta chain was obtained from a study of blood T cell repertoires in COVID-19. Across the study: Whether acute or convalescent, the COVID-19 samples came from the United States, Italy and Spain.

Here immunoSEQ multiplex PCR was the method, and the copy in TCRdb shows in-frame clones only, minus some. The table lists 150,000 to 200,000 clones, about 88% of them singletons. Material for sequencing was peripheral blood. This sequence originates from a young man with acute or convalescent COVID-19.

The CDR3 DNA sequence: TGTGCCAGCAGCCCAAGGACAGGGAGGGGGGAGCTGTTTTTT. It yields the protein CASSPRTGRGELFF. The V call is TRBV7-8, the J call TRBJ2-2; 8 bases line up with TRBD1. Germline loops: CDR1 SGHVS, CDR2 FQNEAQ. The V segment lost 5 bases and the J segment 8 bases; nucleotides outside the gene matches: 7. This CDR3 contains 14 residues.